The rows below give T cell receptor beta chains drawn from one sample of a study of cytomegalovirus exposure and HLA in healthy donors. Profiled with immunoSEQ multiplex PCR; TCRdb holds only in-frame clones, not every one. This sample has 100,000 to 150,000 clones, with roughly 95% found just once. What was sequenced was PBMCs. These receptors were taken from a man aged 18 to 30 in good health and CMV-seronegative. The CDR3 runs from the conserved cysteine through the conserved F or W. A D gene is named only where the DNA matches it firmly. Size tells how often a clone was seen (once, few, many) or the class of an expanded clone, and some rows leave it out.

CDR3 length: 16
V gene: TRBV28
J gene: TRBJ1-1
D gene: -
clone size: -
CDR3 DNA: TGTGCCAGCAGTGCCCTCGTGGGCAGGGCAAACACTGAAGCTTTCTTT
CDR3 protein: CASSALVGRANTEAFF

CDR3 length: 17
V gene: TRBV7-6
J gene: TRBJ2-1
D gene: TRBD2
clone size: -
CDR3 DNA: TGTGCCAGCAGCTTAGGGAGAGCGGGAGGTTTCTACAATGAGCAGTTCTTC
CDR3 protein: CASSLGRAGGFYNEQFF

CDR3 length: 15
V gene: TRBV6-5
J gene: TRBJ1-2
D gene: -
clone size: -
CDR3 DNA: TGTGCCAGCAGTTCCCCGGGACAAGGGGACTATGGCTACACCTTC
CDR3 protein: CASSSPGQGDYGYTF

CDR3 length: 12
V gene: TRBV25-1
J gene: TRBJ2-7
D gene: -
clone size: -
CDR3 DNA: TGTGCCAAACAGACAGGTTCTTACGAGCAGTACTTC
CDR3 protein: CAKQTGSYEQYF

CDR3 length: 15
V gene: TRBV19
J gene: TRBJ2-5
D gene: TRBD1
clone size: -
CDR3 DNA: TGTGCCAGTAGTGTTTTACAGGGGGCCCAAGAGACCCAGTACTTC
CDR3 protein: CASSVLQGAQETQYF

CDR3 length: 12
V gene: TRBV6-5
J gene: TRBJ2-1
D gene: -
clone size: -
CDR3 DNA: TGTGCCAGCAGTCAACCGGGGAGTGAGCAGTTCTTC
CDR3 protein: CASSQPGSEQFF

CDR3 length: 18
V gene: TRBV7-2
J gene: TRBJ2-5
D gene: TRBD2
clone size: -
CDR3 DNA: TGTGCCAGCAGCTTACTGCTTAGCGGGGGGCCCTTCCAAGAGACCCAGTACTTC
CDR3 protein: CASSLLLSGGPFQETQYF

CDR3 length: 16
V gene: TRBV27
J gene: TRBJ2-5
D gene: TRBD2
clone size: -
CDR3 DNA: TGTGCCAGCAGCCGGTCCGGGACTAGCGGGAGTAAGACCCAGTACTTC
CDR3 protein: CASSRSGTSGSKTQYF

CDR3 length: 15
V gene: TRBV27
J gene: TRBJ2-6
D gene: -
clone size: -
CDR3 DNA: TGTGCCAGCAGTGCCTACAGAGCTGGGGCCAACGTCCTGACTTTC
CDR3 protein: CASSAYRAGANVLTF

CDR3 length: 14
V gene: TRBV15
J gene: TRBJ2-7
D gene: TRBD2
clone size: -
CDR3 DNA: TGTGCCACCAGCACCCGGCTAGCGGAACACGAGCAGTACTTC
CDR3 protein: CATSTRLAEHEQYF

CDR3 length: 15
V gene: TRBV5-1
J gene: TRBJ2-3
D gene: -
clone size: -
CDR3 DNA: TGCGCCAGCAGCTTGCAGCACAGGACCACAGATACGCAGTATTTT
CDR3 protein: CASSLQHRTTDTQYF

CDR3 length: 15
V gene: TRBV28
J gene: TRBJ2-7
D gene: TRBD1
clone size: -
CDR3 DNA: TGTGCCAGCAGATTGACCGGGACAGGAGCCTACGAGCAGTACTTC
CDR3 protein: CASRLTGTGAYEQYF

CDR3 length: 13
V gene: TRBV7-9
J gene: TRBJ1-1
D gene: -
clone size: -
CDR3 DNA: TGTGCCAGCAGCTTAGCTCCCGGGACTGAAGCTTTCTTT
CDR3 protein: CASSLAPGTEAFF

CDR3 length: 14
V gene: TRBV27
J gene: TRBJ1-5
D gene: -
clone size: -
CDR3 DNA: TGTGCCAGCAGTTCCCGACAGGTCAATCAGCCCCAGCATTTT
CDR3 protein: CASSSRQVNQPQHF

CDR3 length: 15
V gene: TRBV28
J gene: TRBJ2-1
D gene: -
clone size: -
CDR3 DNA: TGTGCCAGCAGTTCTGGCGGGATGCCCGATCGTGGGCAGTTCTTC
CDR3 protein: CASSSGGMPDRGQFF

CDR3 length: 13
V gene: TRBV30
J gene: TRBJ2-1
D gene: -
clone size: once
CDR3 DNA: TGTGCCTGGAATGTTGCGGGGATCGATGAGCAGTTCTTC
CDR3 protein: CAWNVAGIDEQFF

CDR3 length: 14
V gene: TRBV19
J gene: TRBJ2-7
D gene: TRBD2
clone size: -
CDR3 DNA: TGTGCCAGTAGTATGGGGACTAGCTCCTACGAGCAGTACTTC
CDR3 protein: CASSMGTSSYEQYF

CDR3 length: 15
V gene: TRBV6-1
J gene: TRBJ2-2
D gene: TRBD1
clone size: -
CDR3 DNA: TGTGCCAGCAGTGAAGGGACAGGGGGCACCGGGGAGCTGTTTTTT
CDR3 protein: CASSEGTGGTGELFF

CDR3 length: 15
V gene: TRBV27
J gene: TRBJ2-7
D gene: -
clone size: -
CDR3 DNA: TGTGCCAGCAGTTTGCGGGCTTCAACCACCTACGAGCAGTACTTC
CDR3 protein: CASSLRASTTYEQYF

CDR3 length: 18
V gene: TRBV19
J gene: TRBJ1-5
D gene: TRBD1
clone size: -
CDR3 DNA: TGTGCCAGTAGTATTTGGGTCGCAGGGGGATATAGCAATCAGCCCCAGCATTTT
CDR3 protein: CASSIWVAGGYSNQPQHF

CDR3 length: 13
V gene: TRBV27
J gene: TRBJ1-2
D gene: -
clone size: -
CDR3 DNA: TGTGCCAGCAGCCCCCGCGGGATGTATGGCTACACCTTC
CDR3 protein: CASSPRGMYGYTF

CDR3 length: 13
V gene: TRBV6-5
J gene: TRBJ2-7
D gene: TRBD1
clone size: -
CDR3 DNA: TGTGCCAGCGCGGGACAGGGGTTCCACGAGCAGTACTTC
CDR3 protein: CASAGQGFHEQYF

CDR3 length: 15
V gene: TRBV11-1
J gene: TRBJ1-1
D gene: TRBD1
clone size: -
CDR3 DNA: TGTGCCAGCAGCTCGTACAGGGGAGTAAGCACTGAAGCTTTCTTT
CDR3 protein: CASSSYRGVSTEAFF

CDR3 length: 15
V gene: TRBV30
J gene: TRBJ1-2
D gene: TRBD1
clone size: -
CDR3 DNA: TGTGCCTGGAGTATCACGCGACAGGGGAACTATGGCTACACCTTC
CDR3 protein: CAWSITRQGNYGYTF

CDR3 length: 17
V gene: TRBV4-2
J gene: TRBJ2-1
D gene: TRBD2
clone size: -
CDR3 DNA: TGTGCCAGCAGCCAAGTTAGAACTAGCGGGAGGGCAGGTGAGCAGTTCTTC
CDR3 protein: CASSQVRTSGRAGEQFF

CDR3 length: 15
V gene: TRBV7-2
J gene: TRBJ1-2
D gene: TRBD1
clone size: -
CDR3 DNA: TGTGCCAGCAGCTCTGGACAGGGTGGACTCTATGGCTACACCTTC
CDR3 protein: CASSSGQGGLYGYTF